This T cell receptor (beta chain) was captured in a study of T cell repertoires in cytomegalovirus infection. Study observations and caveats: Within the response measured ex vivo, HLA-C-restricted CMV-specific TCR beta clonotypes were dominant.

CDR1 and CDR2 (germline): SGHVS, FNYEAQ. V shed 5 bases, J shed 5 bases, and the junction held 8 bases outside the gene matches. The CDR3 length is 14 residues. In TCRdb, the reads were re-called with MiXCR into one record per CDR3 protein. The sample lists 100,000 to 150,000 distinct CDR3 sequences, 20% to 30% occurring once. This clonotype was seen repeatedly, ten times or more. Its antigen is not known. This receptor was identified in a human donor in good health (CMV status not recorded). Some clones in this sample may be carry-over from other donors' samples. V usage is TRBV7-6 and J usage is TRBJ2-5; TRBD1 agrees at 7 bases. Material: PBMCs, sequenced either directly or after in vitro stimulation (not recorded which). The CDR3 DNA reads TGTGCCAGCAGCCCCCAGGACAGGTTTGAGACCCAGTACTTC. It is translated as CASSPQDRFETQYF. Together with reference TRBV7-6 and TRBJ2-5, the CDR3 gives the full variable domain: GAGVSQSPRYKVTKRGQDVALRCDPISGHVSLYWYRQALGQGPEFLTYFNYEAQQDKSGLPNDRFSAERPEGSISTLTIQRTEQRDSAMYRCASSPQDRFETQYFGPGTRLLVL.